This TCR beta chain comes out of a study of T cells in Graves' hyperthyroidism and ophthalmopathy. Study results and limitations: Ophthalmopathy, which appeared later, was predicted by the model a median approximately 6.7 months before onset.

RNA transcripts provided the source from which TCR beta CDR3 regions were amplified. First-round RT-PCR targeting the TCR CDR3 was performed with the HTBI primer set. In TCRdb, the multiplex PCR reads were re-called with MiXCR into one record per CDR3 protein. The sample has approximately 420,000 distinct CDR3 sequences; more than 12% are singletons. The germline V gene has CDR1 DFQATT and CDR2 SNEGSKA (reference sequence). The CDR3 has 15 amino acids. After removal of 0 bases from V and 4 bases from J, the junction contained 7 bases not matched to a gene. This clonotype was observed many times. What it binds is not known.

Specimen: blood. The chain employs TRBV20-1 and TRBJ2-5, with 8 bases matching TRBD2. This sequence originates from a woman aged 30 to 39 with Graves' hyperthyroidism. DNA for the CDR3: TGCAGTGCTAGAGATCTGATAGCGGGACGAGAGACCCAGTACTTC. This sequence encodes CSARDLIAGRETQYF.